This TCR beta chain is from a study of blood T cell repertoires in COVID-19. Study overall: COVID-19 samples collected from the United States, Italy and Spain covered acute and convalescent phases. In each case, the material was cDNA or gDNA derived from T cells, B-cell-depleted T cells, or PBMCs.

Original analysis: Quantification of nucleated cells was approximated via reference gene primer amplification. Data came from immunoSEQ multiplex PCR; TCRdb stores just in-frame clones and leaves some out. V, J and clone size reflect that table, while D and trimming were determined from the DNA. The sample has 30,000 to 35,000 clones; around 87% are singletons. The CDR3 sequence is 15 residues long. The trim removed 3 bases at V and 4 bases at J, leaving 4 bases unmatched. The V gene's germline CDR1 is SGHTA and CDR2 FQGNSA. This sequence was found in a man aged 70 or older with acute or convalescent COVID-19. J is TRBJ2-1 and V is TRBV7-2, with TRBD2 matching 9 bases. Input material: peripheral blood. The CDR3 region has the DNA TGTGCCAGCAGCTTGAGCGGGGGGAGTTACAATGAGCAGTTCTTC. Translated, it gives CASSLSGGSYNEQFF.